This TCR beta chain was documented in a study of blood T cell repertoires in COVID-19 (TCRdb year 2020). General notes on the study: Samples from collaborators originated in the United States, Italy and Spain and spanned both the acute and convalescent phases of COVID-19. The material from the prospective study consisted of cDNA or gDNA derived from T cells, B-cell-depleted T cells, or PBMCs. Subjects who had been exposed to COVID-19, were actively infected with it, or had recovered from it provided the deeply sampled blood TCRbeta repertoires that made up the dataset. The repertoires were made available in a free public database intended to serve as a resource for research on the immune response to SARS-CoV-2. The samples were drawn from two sources: the first 160 participants of the ongoing ImmuneRACE study, and 1,200 or so subjects contributed by 6 global collaborators. A de-identified subject ID, COVID-19 status, age in years and sex were almost always included in the sample metadata. Where available, HLA class I and class II types were obtained from metadata supplied by the sample provider rather than from assay-based typing.

The CDR3 runs 16 residues from the cysteine to the phenylalanine. Only the CDR3 part of the read is kept: 48 bases, read in frame from the first base. Looking up the germline V gene yields CDR1 SGHTA and CDR2 FQGNSA. Deletion took 2 bases off V and 0 bases off J, with a span of 12 bases between the germline ends. About this clone: Its antigen target is currently unknown. No much larger clone is present one base from it, and per-base qualities are unavailable.

Collaborating institutions collected whole blood in K2EDTA tubes following their own protocols. For TCRbeta analysis, collaborator samples were shipped as frozen whole blood, as isolated PBMCs, or as DNA extracted from either sample type. Here is what the overall study found, with its caveats: How much clinical and demographic metadata was included differed by source and by participant, and the metadata was provided uncurated.

TCRbeta CDR3 regions were amplified from genomic DNA by means of the immunoSEQ Assay, a bias-controlled multiplex PCR. The authors' analysis ran thus. The number of nucleated cells in each sample was estimated from the amplification of reference gene primers within the assay. To quantify the absolute abundance of each unique TCRbeta CDR3 rearrangement, sequence reads were collapsed and filtered. For each sample, productive Simpson clonality was calculated as the square root of Simpson's diversity index across productive rearrangements. Not all clones reach the TCRdb copy of this immuneACCESS table, which keeps in-frame sequences only. Checked studies attribute under half of the gap to unresolved V genes and leave the rest unexplained. V, J and clone size were drawn from that table, and D and trimming were deduced from the DNA. The sample table lists under 150,000 clones, around 79% of them with a count of one. Less than 4.5% of the sample is taken by the ten largest.

The sample comprised peripheral blood. The chain is assembled from TRBV7-2 and TRBJ2-3; tentative D gene TRBD1, with 6 bases matching. This TCR was sampled from a man in his sixties with acute or convalescent COVID-19. The CDR3 protein sequence reads: CASSLRGFTSTDTQYF. The nucleotide sequence reads TGTGCCAGCAGCTTAAGGGGGTTTACTAGCACAGATACGCAGTATTTT.